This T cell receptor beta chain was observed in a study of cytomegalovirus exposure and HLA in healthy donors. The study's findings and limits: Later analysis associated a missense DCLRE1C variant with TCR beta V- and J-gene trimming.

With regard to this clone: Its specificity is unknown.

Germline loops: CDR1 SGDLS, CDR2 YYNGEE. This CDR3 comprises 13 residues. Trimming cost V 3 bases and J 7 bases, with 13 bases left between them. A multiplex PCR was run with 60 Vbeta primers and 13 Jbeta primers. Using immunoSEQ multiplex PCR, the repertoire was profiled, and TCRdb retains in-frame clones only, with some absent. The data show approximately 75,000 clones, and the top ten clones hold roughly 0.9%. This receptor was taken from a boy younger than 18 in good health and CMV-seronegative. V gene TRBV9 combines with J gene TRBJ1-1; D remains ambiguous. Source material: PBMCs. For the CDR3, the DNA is TGTGCCAGCAGCGGAGGCGTGGCGGGTGAAGCTTTCTTT. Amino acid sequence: CASSGGVAGEAFF. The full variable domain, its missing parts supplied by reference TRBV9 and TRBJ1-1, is DSGVTQTPKHLITATGQRVTLRCSPRSGDLSVYWYQQSLDQGLQFLIQYYNGEERAKGNILERFSAQQFPDLHSELNLSSLELGDSALYFCASSGGVAGEAFFGQGTRLTVV.